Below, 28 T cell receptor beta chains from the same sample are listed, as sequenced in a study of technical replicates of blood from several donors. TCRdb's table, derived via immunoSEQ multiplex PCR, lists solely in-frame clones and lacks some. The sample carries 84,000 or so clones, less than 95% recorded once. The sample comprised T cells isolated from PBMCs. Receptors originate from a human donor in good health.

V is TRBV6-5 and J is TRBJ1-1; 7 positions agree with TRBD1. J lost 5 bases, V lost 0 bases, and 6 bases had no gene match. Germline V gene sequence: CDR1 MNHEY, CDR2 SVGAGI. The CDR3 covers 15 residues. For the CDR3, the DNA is TGTGCCAGCAGTTACTCATCGACAGGGCGGACTGAAGCTTTCTTT. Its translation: CASSYSSTGRTEAFF.

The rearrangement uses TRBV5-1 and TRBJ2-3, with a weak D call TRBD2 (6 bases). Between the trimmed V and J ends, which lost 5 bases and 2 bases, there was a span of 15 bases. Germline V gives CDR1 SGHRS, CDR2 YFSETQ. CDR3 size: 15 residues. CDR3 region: CASRAPGTPTDTQYF. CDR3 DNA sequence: TGCGCCAGCAGAGCGCCGGGGACTCCCACAGATACGCAGTATTTT.

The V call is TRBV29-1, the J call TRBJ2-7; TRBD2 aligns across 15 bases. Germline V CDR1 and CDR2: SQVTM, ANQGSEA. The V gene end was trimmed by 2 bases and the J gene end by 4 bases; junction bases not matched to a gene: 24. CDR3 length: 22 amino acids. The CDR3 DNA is TGCAGCGTTGAACTACGGACTAGCGGGAGGGCTGGCGAGGAACGTCCCCGGTACGAGCAGTACTTC. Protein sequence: CSVELRTSGRAGEERPRYEQYF.

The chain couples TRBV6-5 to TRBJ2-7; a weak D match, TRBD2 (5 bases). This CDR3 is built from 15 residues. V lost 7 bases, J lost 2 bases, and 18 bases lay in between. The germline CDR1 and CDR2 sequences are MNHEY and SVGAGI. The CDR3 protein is CASKALEMGAYEQYF. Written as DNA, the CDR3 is TGTGCCAGCAAGGCCCTGGAAATGGGAGCCTACGAGCAGTACTTC.

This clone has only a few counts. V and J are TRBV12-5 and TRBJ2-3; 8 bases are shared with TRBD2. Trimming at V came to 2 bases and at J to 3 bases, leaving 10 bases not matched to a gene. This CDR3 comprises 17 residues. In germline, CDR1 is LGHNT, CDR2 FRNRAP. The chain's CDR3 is CASGLKPGGAWTDTQYF. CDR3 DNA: TGTGCTAGTGGTTTGAAACCGGGGGGGGCTTGGACAGATACGCAGTATTTT. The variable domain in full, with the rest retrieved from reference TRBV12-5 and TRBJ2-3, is DARVTQTPRHKVTEMGQEVTMRCQPILGHNTVFWYRQTMMQGLELLAYFRNRAPLDDSGMPKDRFSAEMPDATLATLKIQPSEPRDSAVYFCASGLKPGGAWTDTQYFGPGTRLTVL.

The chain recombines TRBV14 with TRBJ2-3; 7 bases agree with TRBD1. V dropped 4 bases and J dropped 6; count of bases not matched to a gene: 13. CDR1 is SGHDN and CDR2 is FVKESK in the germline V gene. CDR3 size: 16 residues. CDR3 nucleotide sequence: TGTGCCAGCAGCCCCCCAGGGACAGCTATATCGGATACGCAGTATTTT. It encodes CASSPPGTAISDTQYF.

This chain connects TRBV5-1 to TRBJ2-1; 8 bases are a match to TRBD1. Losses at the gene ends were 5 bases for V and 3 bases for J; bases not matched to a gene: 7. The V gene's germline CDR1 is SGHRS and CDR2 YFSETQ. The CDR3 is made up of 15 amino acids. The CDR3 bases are TGCGCCAGCAGGGTTAATGGACAGGGCTACAATGAGCAGTTCTTC. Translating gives CASRVNGQGYNEQFF.

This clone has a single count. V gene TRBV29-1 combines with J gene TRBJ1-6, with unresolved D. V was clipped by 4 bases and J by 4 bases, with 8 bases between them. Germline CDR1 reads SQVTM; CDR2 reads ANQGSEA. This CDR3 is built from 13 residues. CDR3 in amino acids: CSVAGSYNSPLHF. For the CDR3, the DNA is TGCAGCGTTGCAGGTTCTTATAATTCACCCCTCCACTTT. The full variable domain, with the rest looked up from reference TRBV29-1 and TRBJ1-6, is SAVISQKPSRDICQRGTSLTIQCQVDSQVTMMFWYRQQPGQSLTLIATANQGSEATYESGFVIDKFPISRPNLTFSTLTVSNMSPEDSSIYLCSVAGSYNSPLHFGNGTRLTVT.

The CDR3 DNA reads TGTGCCAGTAGTATAACGCGTCGGACAGTAGGGGGCTATGGCTACACCTTC. Its protein is CASSITRRTVGGYGYTF. This chain uses TRBV19 with TRBJ1-2; possible D gene TRBD1, 6 bases. The length of the CDR3 is 17 residues. Germline CDR1 reads LNHDA; CDR2 reads SQIVND (reference sequence). Trimming cost V 2 bases and J 4 bases, with 20 bases left between them.

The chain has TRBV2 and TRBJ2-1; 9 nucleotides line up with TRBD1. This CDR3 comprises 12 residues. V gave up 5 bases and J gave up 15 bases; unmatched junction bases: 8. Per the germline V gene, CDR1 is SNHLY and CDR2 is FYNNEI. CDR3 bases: TGTGCCAGCAGTTTAATCCGGGACAGGGTGTTCTTC. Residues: CASSLIRDRVFF.

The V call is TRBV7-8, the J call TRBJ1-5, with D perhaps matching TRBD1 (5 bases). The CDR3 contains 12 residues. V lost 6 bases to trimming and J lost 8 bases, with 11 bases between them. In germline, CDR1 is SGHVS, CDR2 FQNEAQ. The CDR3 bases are TGTGCCAGCAGGGCAAGGGGTGAGCCCCAGCATTTT. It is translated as CASRARGEPQHF.

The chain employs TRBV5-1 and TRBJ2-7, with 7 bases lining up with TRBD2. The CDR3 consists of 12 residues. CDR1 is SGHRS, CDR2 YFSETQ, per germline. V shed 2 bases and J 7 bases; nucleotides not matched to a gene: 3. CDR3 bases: TGCGCCAGCAGCTTCGCGGGGGTAGAGCAGTACTTC. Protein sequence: CASSFAGVEQYF. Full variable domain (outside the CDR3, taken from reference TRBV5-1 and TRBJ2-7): KAGVTQTPRYLIKTRGQQVTLSCSPISGHRSVSWYQQTPGQGLQFLFEYFSETQRNKGNFPGRFSGRQFSNSRSEMNVSTLELGDSALYLCASSFAGVEQYFGPGTRLTVT.

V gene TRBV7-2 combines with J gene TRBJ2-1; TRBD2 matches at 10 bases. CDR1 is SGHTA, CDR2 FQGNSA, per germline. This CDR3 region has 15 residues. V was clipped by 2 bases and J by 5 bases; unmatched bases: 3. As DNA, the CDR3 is TGTGCCAGCAGCTTATGGACTAGCGGACACAATGAGCAGTTCTTC. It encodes CASSLWTSGHNEQFF.

CDR3 nucleotides: TGCAGCGTTGGGGGACAGGAAGAGGAATACTATGGCTACACCTTC. It is translated as CSVGGQEEEYYGYTF. The genes are TRBV29-1 and TRBJ1-2, with 8 bases identical to TRBD1. V lost 4 bases, J lost 3 bases, and 10 bases stayed unmatched. The CDR3 totals 15 residues. Germline values: CDR1 SQVTM, CDR2 ANQGSEA.

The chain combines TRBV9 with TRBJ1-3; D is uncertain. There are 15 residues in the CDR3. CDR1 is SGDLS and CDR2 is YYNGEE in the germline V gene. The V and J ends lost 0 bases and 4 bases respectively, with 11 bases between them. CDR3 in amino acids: CASSVAQETGNTIYF. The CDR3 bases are TGTGCCAGCAGCGTAGCTCAAGAAACAGGAAACACCATATATTTT.

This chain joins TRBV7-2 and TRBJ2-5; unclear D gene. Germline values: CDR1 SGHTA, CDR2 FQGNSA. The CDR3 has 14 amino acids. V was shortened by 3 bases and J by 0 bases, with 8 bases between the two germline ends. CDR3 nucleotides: TGTGCCAGCAGCTTCCCAGTGTACCAAGAGACCCAGTACTTC. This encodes CASSFPVYQETQYF.

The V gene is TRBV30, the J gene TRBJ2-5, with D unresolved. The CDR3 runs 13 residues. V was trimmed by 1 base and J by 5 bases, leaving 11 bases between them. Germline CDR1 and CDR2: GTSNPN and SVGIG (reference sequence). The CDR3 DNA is TGTGCCTGGAGTGGGTTCGGTTGGGAGACCCAGTACTTC. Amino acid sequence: CAWSGFGWETQYF.

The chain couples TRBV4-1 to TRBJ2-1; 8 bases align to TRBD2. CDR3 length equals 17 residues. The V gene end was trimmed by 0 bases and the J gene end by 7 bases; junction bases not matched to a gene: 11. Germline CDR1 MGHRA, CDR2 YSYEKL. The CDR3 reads CASSQDGSSGFSNEQFF. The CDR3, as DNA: TGCGCCAGCAGCCAAGATGGCTCTAGCGGGTTCTCTAATGAGCAGTTCTTC.

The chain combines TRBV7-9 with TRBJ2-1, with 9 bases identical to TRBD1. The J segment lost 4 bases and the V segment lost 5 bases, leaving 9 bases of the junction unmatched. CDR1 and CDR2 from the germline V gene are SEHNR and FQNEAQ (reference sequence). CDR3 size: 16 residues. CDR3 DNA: TGTGCCAGCAGCGTCCACGGGACAGGGAAATACAATGAGCAGTTCTTC. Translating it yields CASSVHGTGKYNEQFF.

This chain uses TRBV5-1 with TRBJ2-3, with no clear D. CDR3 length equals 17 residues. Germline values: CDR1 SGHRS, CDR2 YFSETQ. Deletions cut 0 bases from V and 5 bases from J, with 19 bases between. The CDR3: CASSLALLVASKDTQYF. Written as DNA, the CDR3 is TGCGCCAGCAGCTTGGCCTTATTGGTTGCGTCTAAAGATACGCAGTATTTT.

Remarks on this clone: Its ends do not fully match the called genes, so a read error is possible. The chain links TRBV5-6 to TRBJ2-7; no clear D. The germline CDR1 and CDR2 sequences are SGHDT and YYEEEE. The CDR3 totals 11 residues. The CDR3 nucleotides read TGTGCCAGCAGCTACGAACGAATACATATTTTC. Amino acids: CASSYERIHIF. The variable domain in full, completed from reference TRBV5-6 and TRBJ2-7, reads DAGVTQSPTHLIKTRGQQVTLRCSPKSGHDTVSWYQQALGQGPQFIFQYYEEEERQRGNFPDRFSGHQFPNYSSELNVNALLLGDSALYLCASSYERIHIFGPGTRLTVT.

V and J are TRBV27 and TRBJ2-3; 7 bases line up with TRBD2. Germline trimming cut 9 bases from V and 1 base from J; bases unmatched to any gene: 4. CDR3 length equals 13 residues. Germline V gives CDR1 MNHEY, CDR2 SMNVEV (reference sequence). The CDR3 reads CASRSGGTDTQYF. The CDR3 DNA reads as TGTGCCAGTAGAAGCGGGGGCACAGATACGCAGTATTTT.

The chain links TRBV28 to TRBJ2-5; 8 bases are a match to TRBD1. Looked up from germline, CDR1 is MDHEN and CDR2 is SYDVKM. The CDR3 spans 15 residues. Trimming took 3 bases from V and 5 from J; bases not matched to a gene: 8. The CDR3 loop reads CASSFGTGSGETQYF. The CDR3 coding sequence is TGTGCCAGCAGTTTTGGGACAGGTTCAGGGGAGACCCAGTACTTC.

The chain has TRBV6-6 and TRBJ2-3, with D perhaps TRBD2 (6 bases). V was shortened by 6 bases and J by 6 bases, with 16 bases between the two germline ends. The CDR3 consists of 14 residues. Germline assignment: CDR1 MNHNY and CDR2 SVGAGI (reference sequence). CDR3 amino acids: CASSLGTPIDTQYF. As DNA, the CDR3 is TGTGCCAGCAGCCTAGGGACTCCGATCGATACGCAGTATTTT.

The CDR3 DNA sequence: TGCAGCGCCACAGCGCTAGCGGGAGACCATGAGCAGTTCTTC. It encodes CSATALAGDHEQFF. The chain couples TRBV29-1 to TRBJ2-1, with 10 bases aligning to TRBD2. This CDR3 has 14 amino acids. The V segment lost 7 bases and the J segment 8 bases; nucleotides outside the gene matches: 11. Germline V gene sequence: CDR1 SQVTM, CDR2 ANQGSEA.

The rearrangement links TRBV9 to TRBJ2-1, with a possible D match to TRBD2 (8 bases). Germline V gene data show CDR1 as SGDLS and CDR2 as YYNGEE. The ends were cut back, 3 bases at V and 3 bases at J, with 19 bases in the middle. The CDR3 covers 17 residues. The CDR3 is CASSGRGNSGDYNEQFF. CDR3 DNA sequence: TGTGCCAGCAGCGGCAGGGGGAATAGCGGGGACTACAATGAGCAGTTCTTC.

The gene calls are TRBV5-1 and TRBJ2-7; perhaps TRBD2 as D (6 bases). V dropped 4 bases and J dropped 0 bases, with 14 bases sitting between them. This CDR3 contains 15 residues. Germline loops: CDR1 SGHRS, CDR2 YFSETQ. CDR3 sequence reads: CASSADPGASYEQYF. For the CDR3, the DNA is TGCGCCAGCAGCGCGGACCCGGGAGCCTCCTACGAGCAGTACTTC. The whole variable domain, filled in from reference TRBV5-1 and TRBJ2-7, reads KAGVTQTPRYLIKTRGQQVTLSCSPISGHRSVSWYQQTPGQGLQFLFEYFSETQRNKGNFPGRFSGRQFSNSRSEMNVSTLELGDSALYLCASSADPGASYEQYFGPGTRLTVT.

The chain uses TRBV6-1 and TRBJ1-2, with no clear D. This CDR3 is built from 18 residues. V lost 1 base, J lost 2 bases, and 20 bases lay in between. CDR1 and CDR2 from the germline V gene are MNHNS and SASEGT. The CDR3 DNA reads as TGTGCCAGCAGTGAAGAGTTAGGAGGTGGGATAATAAACTATGGCTACACCTTC. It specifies CASSEELGGGIINYGYTF.